Shown below are 21 T cell receptor beta chains from a single sample sequenced in a study of cytotoxic CD8 clonotypes in ibrutinib-treated CLL. TCRdb's table, derived via immunoSEQ multiplex PCR, lists solely in-frame clones and lacks some. The sample contains approximately 92,000 clones, around 77% of which appear only once. This material consisted of PBMCs, taken after 24 months of ibrutinib treatment. These receptors came from a human donor with chronic lymphocytic leukemia.

The chain has TRBV9 and TRBJ2-5; TRBD2 is a possible D gene (6 bases). Looked up from germline, CDR1 is SGDLS and CDR2 is YYNGEE. The CDR3 has 15 amino acids. Trimming removed 0 bases from V and 5 bases from J, with 14 bases in between. CDR3 nucleotides: TGTGCCAGCAGCGTAGAGCTAGCGCCGAAGGAGACCCAGTACTTC. It translates to CASSVELAPKETQYF.

V is TRBV19 and J is TRBJ2-7; weak D call: TRBD2 (7 bases). V lost 3 bases to trimming and J lost 4 bases, with 19 bases between them. CDR1 is LNHDA and CDR2 is SQIVND in the germline V gene (reference sequence). The CDR3 is made up of 16 amino acids. DNA for the CDR3: TGTGCCAGTAGTATGGCCCGGGGGGCGGGAGCTTACGAGCAGTACTTC. This sequence encodes CASSMARGAGAYEQYF. Using reference TRBV19 and TRBJ2-7 for the parts outside the CDR3, the full variable domain is DGGITQSPKYLFRKEGQNVTLSCEQNLNHDAMYWYRQDPGQGLRLIYYSQIVNDFQKGDIAEGYSVSREKKESFPLTVTSAQKNPTAFYLCASSMARGAGAYEQYFGPGTRLTVT.

The chain carries TRBV19 and TRBJ2-6, with D hard to call. The CDR3 length is 16 residues. The germline V gene encodes CDR1 LNHDA and CDR2 SQIVND (reference sequence). Trimming left V 3 bases short and J 0 bases short, with 9 bases between. CDR3 loop: CASSIFSSSGANVLTF. CDR3 nucleotides: TGTGCCAGTAGTATTTTCAGCAGCTCTGGGGCCAACGTCCTGACTTTC. Drawing the rest from reference TRBV19 and TRBJ2-6, the complete variable domain is DGGITQSPKYLFRKEGQNVTLSCEQNLNHDAMYWYRQDPGQGLRLIYYSQIVNDFQKGDIAEGYSVSREKKESFPLTVTSAQKNPTAFYLCASSIFSSSGANVLTFGAGSRLTVL.

The CDR3 is CASSQAGGRTQYF. CDR3 DNA sequence: TGTGCCAGCAGCCAAGCAGGGGGCCGTACGCAGTATTTT. The chain couples TRBV14 to TRBJ2-3, with 8 bases matching TRBD1. V dropped 1 base and J dropped 8; count of bases not matched to a gene: 2. This CDR3 is 13 amino acids long. Germline V gene data show CDR1 as SGHDN and CDR2 as FVKESK.

The gene calls are TRBV7-3 and TRBJ2-7, with D uncertain. This CDR3 region has 18 residues. The V gene's germline CDR1 is SGHTA and CDR2 FQGTGA. V was cut by 4 bases and J by 2 bases, with 24 bases left in between. This CDR3 is CASSSRTPGRLATYEQYF. The CDR3 DNA sequence: TGTGCCAGCAGCTCCCGAACGCCCGGGCGACTTGCAACCTACGAGCAGTACTTC.

Details on this clone: This specimen includes other DNA sequences encoding the same CDR3. The J gene is TRBJ2-3, the V gene TRBV18; D is unclear. The V end was cut by 3 bases, the J end by 4 bases, with 2 bases between. The CDR3 spans 11 residues. Germline V gene sequence: CDR1 KGHSH, CDR2 LQKENI. CDR3 in amino acids: CASSPADTQYF. As DNA, the CDR3 is TGTGCCAGCTCACCGGCAGATACGCAGTATTTT.

This clone was observed a handful of times. This chain joins TRBV5-1 and TRBJ1-2; D gene unclear. Trimming left V 0 bases short and J 3 bases short, with 9 bases between. Germline V gives CDR1 SGHRS, CDR2 YFSETQ. The CDR3 runs 14 residues. The CDR3 DNA reads as TGCGCCAGCAGCTTGGATCCAGGATACTATGGCTACACCTTC. Translation: CASSLDPGYYGYTF.

The chain joins TRBV6-1 to TRBJ2-7, with a tentative D call TRBD1 (5 bases). The CDR3 loop spans 15 amino acids. V lost 1 base and J lost 2, with 12 bases in between. Looked up from germline, CDR1 is MNHNS and CDR2 is SASEGT. CDR3 in DNA: TGTGCCAGCAGTGAAGTTTTCAGGGCCCCCTACGAGCAGTACTTC. Its translation is CASSEVFRAPYEQYF.

V is TRBV25-1 and J is TRBJ1-1, with 8 positions matching TRBD1. From germline, CDR1 is MGHDK and CDR2 SYGVNS. V was pared by 6 bases and J by 10 bases, with 10 bases of the junction left unmatched. The CDR3 extends over 13 amino acids. The CDR3 protein is CASRQSGGGIAFF. CDR3 nucleotide sequence: TGTGCCAGCAGACAATCAGGGGGCGGAATAGCTTTCTTT.

The chain employs TRBV18 and TRBJ2-7; D call uncertain. The CDR3 sequence is 14 residues long. Germline V CDR1 and CDR2: KGHSH, LQKENI. The V end lost 1 base, the J end lost 2 bases, and 9 bases lay between the germline ends. The CDR3 here is CASSPQGQPYEQYF. The DNA of the CDR3 is TGTGCCAGCTCACCACAGGGTCAACCCTACGAGCAGTACTTC.

This chain connects TRBV5-1 to TRBJ2-1; tentatively, D is TRBD1 (6 bases). Germline V gene lookup returns CDR1 SGHRS and CDR2 YFSETQ. The ends were cut back, 4 bases at V and 9 bases at J, with 23 bases in the middle. CDR3 length: 16 amino acids. This CDR3 is CASSHESQQGAGEQFF. The CDR3 coding sequence is TGCGCCAGCAGCCATGAGTCGCAACAGGGTGCAGGTGAGCAGTTCTTC. The complete variable domain, with remaining parts taken from reference TRBV5-1 and TRBJ2-1, reads KAGVTQTPRYLIKTRGQQVTLSCSPISGHRSVSWYQQTPGQGLQFLFEYFSETQRNKGNFPGRFSGRQFSNSRSEMNVSTLELGDSALYLCASSHESQQGAGEQFFGPGTRLTVL.

CDR3 DNA sequence: TGCGCCAGCAGCACGGGACTAGAGTACACTGAAGCTTTCTTT. This codes for CASSTGLEYTEAFF. The chain employs TRBV5-1 and TRBJ1-1; TRBD1 is a possible D gene (5 bases). The V end lost 4 bases, the J end lost 3 bases, and 13 bases lay between the germline ends. This CDR3 has 14 amino acids. Germline CDR1 SGHRS, CDR2 YFSETQ. Full variable domain (rest looked up from reference TRBV5-1 and TRBJ1-1): KAGVTQTPRYLIKTRGQQVTLSCSPISGHRSVSWYQQTPGQGLQFLFEYFSETQRNKGNFPGRFSGRQFSNSRSEMNVSTLELGDSALYLCASSTGLEYTEAFFGQGTRLTVV.

The chain links TRBV6-1 to TRBJ2-1, with D perhaps TRBD2 (6 bases). The CDR3 consists of 14 residues. V gave up 2 bases and J gave up 9 bases, with 14 bases separating them. Germline CDR1 and CDR2: MNHNS and SASEGT. This chain's CDR3 is CASSETHGRGEQFF. As DNA, the CDR3 is TGTGCCAGCAGTGAAACCCACGGGAGAGGTGAGCAGTTCTTC.

The DNA for the CDR3 is TGTGCCAGCAGCTTAGGGGGTTCTGGGGCCAACGTCCTGACTTTC. Amino acid sequence: CASSLGGSGANVLTF. The V and J genes are TRBV7-6 and TRBJ2-6, with D unclear. The V end was cut by 1 base, the J end by 1 base, with 5 bases between. The CDR3 consists of 15 residues. Germline V gene sequence: CDR1 SGHVS, CDR2 FNYEAQ.

The rearrangement joins TRBV19 to TRBJ2-3; 11 bases map to TRBD2. Germline V gives CDR1 LNHDA, CDR2 SQIVND (reference sequence). The ends lost 5 bases at V and 2 bases at J; junction bases unmatched: 6. The CDR3 has 16 residues. CDR3 nucleotides: TGTGCCAGTAGTCCGGGACTAGCGGCCGTCACAGATACGCAGTATTTT. Translation gives CASSPGLAAVTDTQYF.

V is TRBV4-2 and J is TRBJ1-5, with D uncertain. Germline CDR1 reads LGHNA; CDR2 reads YNFKEQ. The CDR3 extends over 17 amino acids. V was trimmed by 0 bases and J by 0 bases, leaving 12 bases between them. CDR3 in amino acids: CASSQDGTQYSNQPQHF. DNA for the CDR3: TGTGCCAGCAGCCAAGATGGCACACAGTATAGCAATCAGCCCCAGCATTTT.

The chain joins TRBV5-6 to TRBJ2-3; 10 bases align to TRBD2. This CDR3 is 16 amino acids long. The trim removed 6 bases at V and 0 bases at J, leaving 7 bases unmatched. Germline V lookup: CDR1 SGHDT, CDR2 YYEEEE. CDR3 bases: TGTGCCAGCAACGAAAGACTAGCGGGTAGCACAGATACGCAGTATTTT. Residues: CASNERLAGSTDTQYF.

This clone was detected many times. This rearrangement joins TRBV5-1 to TRBJ2-1; unclear D gene. This CDR3 has 13 amino acids. Trimming stripped 0 bases from V and 2 bases from J, with 3 bases between. The germline CDR1 and CDR2 sequences are SGHRS and YFSETQ. CDR3 sequence (DNA): TGCGCCAGCAGCTTGGGAACCTACAATGAGCAGTTCTTC. It is translated as CASSLGTYNEQFF.

The chain couples TRBV30 to TRBJ2-4; D not resolved. The CDR3 consists of 11 residues. The germline gives CDR1 GTSNPN, CDR2 SVGIG (reference sequence). V lost 1 base to trimming and J lost 5 bases, with 3 bases between them. The DNA of the CDR3 is TGTGCCTGGAGTGGGGAAAACATTCAGTACTTC. Translated, it gives CAWSGENIQYF.

The chain uses TRBV7-9 and TRBJ2-1; 9 bases map to TRBD2. CDR3 length equals 15 residues. V shed 1 base, J shed 5 bases, and the junction held 3 bases outside the gene matches. Germline loops: CDR1 SEHNR, CDR2 FQNEAQ (reference sequence). CDR3 in DNA: TGTGCCAGCAGCTTAGGAGCGGGGGGCGACAATGAGCAGTTCTTC. This encodes CASSLGAGGDNEQFF.

This clone was detected once. The rearrangement joins TRBV27 to TRBJ2-6; 11 bases match TRBD1. The CDR3 contains 17 residues. CDR1 is MNHEY and CDR2 is SMNVEV in the germline V gene (reference sequence). V shed 3 bases and J 2 bases; nucleotides not matched to a gene: 3. The CDR3 region has the DNA TGTGCCAGCAGTTTCCGGACAGGGGGCGCTGGGGCCAACGTCCTGACTTTC. Its protein is CASSFRTGGAGANVLTF. Full variable domain (rest looked up from reference TRBV27 and TRBJ2-6): EAQVTQNPRYLITVTGKKLTVTCSQNMNHEYMSWYRQDPGLGLRQIYYSMNVEVTDKGDVPEGYKVSRKEKRNFPLILESPSPNQTSLYFCASSFRTGGAGANVLTFGAGSRLTVL.